Shown below are 23 T cell receptor beta chains from a single sample sequenced in a study of shared clonotypes between healthy human individuals. Naive CD8 cells lacked CD45RO and underwent positive selection for CCR7, leaving out terminally differentiated effector memory CD45RA+ cells. Using immunoSEQ multiplex PCR, the repertoire was profiled, and TCRdb retains in-frame clones only, with some absent. This sample carries 2 million or so clones, roughly 94% of them seen once, and the ten largest clones take around 1.1%. The sample consisted of naive CD8+ T cells sorted from blood. Receptors were obtained from a man between 18 and 29 years old in good health.

The genes are TRBV4-1 and TRBJ1-2, with D perhaps matching TRBD1 (6 bases). V dropped 0 bases and J dropped 3 bases, with 11 bases sitting between them. In germline, CDR1 is MGHRA, CDR2 YSYEKL. The CDR3 is made up of 15 amino acids. CDR3: CASSQDNRAHYGYTF. The CDR3, as DNA: TGCGCCAGCAGCCAAGATAACAGGGCCCACTATGGCTACACCTTC.

In its sample, this clone was seen once. The CDR3: CASSYSLAGGELFF. CDR3 DNA: TGTGCCAGCAGTTACTCACTAGCGGGCGGGGAGCTGTTTTTT. The V and J genes are TRBV6-5 and TRBJ2-2; TRBD2 matches 9 bases. The germline CDR1 and CDR2 sequences are MNHEY and SVGAGI. After removal of 0 bases from V and 7 bases from J, the junction contained 0 bases not matched to a gene. CDR3 length equals 14 residues.

This clone was seen a single time. The rearrangement links TRBV9 to TRBJ2-3, with D tentatively TRBD2 (5 bases). The CDR3 extends over 14 amino acids. Deletions cut 1 base from V and 4 bases from J, with 10 bases between. Germline V gene sequence: CDR1 SGDLS, CDR2 YYNGEE. The CDR3 DNA reads as TGTGCCAGCAGCGTAATCGGACTTCCAGATACGCAGTATTTT. Its translation: CASSVIGLPDTQYF.

Regarding this clone: A read error may explain this, as a much larger clone is one base away. The identical CDR3 is also encoded by other nucleotide sequences in the sample. V and J are TRBV7-3 and TRBJ2-2; D is ambiguous. The V end lost 5 bases, the J end lost 2 bases, and 3 bases lay between the germline ends. Looked up from germline, CDR1 is SGHTA and CDR2 is FQGTGA. The CDR3 covers 12 residues. The CDR3 sequence: CASSLNTGELFF. The CDR3 DNA reads TGTGCCAGCAGCCTAAACACCGGGGAGCTGTTTTTT.

The CDR3 nucleotides are TGCGCCAGCAAAGAGGGAGGGTCCTACGAGCAGTACTTC. Protein: CASKEGGSYEQYF. This sequence joins TRBV10-2 and TRBJ2-7; 7 bases line up with TRBD2. Losses at the gene ends were 7 bases for V and 1 base for J; bases not matched to a gene: 4. The CDR3 runs 13 residues. From germline, CDR1 is WSHSY and CDR2 SAAADI.

This sequence joins TRBV28 and TRBJ2-7; D not certain. The germline V gene encodes CDR1 MDHEN and CDR2 SYDVKM. This CDR3 is 14 amino acids long. V was clipped by 3 bases and J by 3 bases, with 12 bases between them. CDR3 loop: CASSFAVPDYEQYF. The CDR3 nucleotides read TGTGCCAGCAGTTTCGCGGTACCAGACTACGAGCAGTACTTC.

In DNA form, the CDR3 reads TGCGCCAGCAGCCAAGCCGCGGGACTAGCCTACGAGCAGTACTTC. It specifies CASSQAAGLAYEQYF. The chain links TRBV4-3 to TRBJ2-7, with 8 bases fitting TRBD2. CDR1 and CDR2 from the germline V gene are LGHNA and YSLEER. The CDR3 loop spans 15 amino acids. V shed 1 base and J 2 bases; nucleotides not matched to a gene: 4.

In regard to this clone: The sample carries other DNA sequences with the same CDR3. Here the CDR3 reads CASSVDGGPYNEQFF. CDR3 sequence (DNA): TGTGCCAGCAGCGTAGATGGCGGACCTTACAATGAGCAGTTCTTC. V and J are TRBV9 and TRBJ2-1; D remains ambiguous. V lost 0 bases and J lost 4, with 11 bases in between. Germline V gene lookup returns CDR1 SGDLS and CDR2 YYNGEE. This CDR3 is built from 15 residues.

The J gene is TRBJ2-7, the V gene TRBV9; D not resolved. V lost 4 bases, J lost 5 bases, and 16 bases lay in between. CDR1 SGDLS and CDR2 YYNGEE come from the germline V gene. The CDR3 spans 14 residues. CDR3 DNA sequence: TGTGCCAGCAGCCCTCACGGGCGGCCAGACGAGCAGTACTTC. Its translation: CASSPHGRPDEQYF.

This sequence joins TRBV15 and TRBJ2-6; 7 nucleotides align to TRBD1. The J segment lost 2 bases and the V segment lost 6 bases, leaving 10 bases of the junction unmatched. Germline assignment: CDR1 LNHNV and CDR2 YYDKDF (reference sequence). The CDR3 spans 17 residues. The CDR3 coding sequence is TGTGCCACCAGGAATGTTCGACAGGGTGCTGGGGCCAACGTCCTGACTTTC. This gives the protein CATRNVRQGAGANVLTF. Full variable domain (missing parts from reference TRBV15 and TRBJ2-6): DAMVIQNPRYQVTQFGKPVTLSCSQTLNHNVMYWYQQKSSQAPKLLFHYYDKDFNNEADTPDNFQSRRPNTSFCFLDIRSPGLGDTAMYLCATRNVRQGAGANVLTFGAGSRLTVL.

V is TRBV7-9 and J is TRBJ2-7, with a tentative D call TRBD1 (6 bases). The CDR3 runs 14 residues. Deletions cut 4 bases from V and 2 bases from J, with 12 bases between. Per the germline V gene, CDR1 is SEHNR and CDR2 is FQNEAQ (reference sequence). This CDR3 is CASSSRTDAYEQYF. The CDR3 bases are TGTGCCAGCAGCTCCCGGACAGACGCCTACGAGCAGTACTTC.

The rearrangement uses TRBV2 and TRBJ1-6; D unresolved. Trimming stripped 3 bases from V and 0 bases from J, with 9 bases between. The length of the CDR3 is 16 residues. Germline CDR1 and CDR2: SNHLY and FYNNEI. CDR3 in amino acids: CASSDDGRSYNSPLHF. CDR3 nucleotides: TGTGCCAGCAGTGATGACGGGCGCTCCTATAATTCACCCCTCCACTTT.

This chain uses TRBV11-2 with TRBJ2-7; no reliable D call. The CDR3 is 14 residues long. Germline V lookup: CDR1 SGHAT, CDR2 FQNNGV. V shed 4 bases and J shed 3 bases, with 13 bases lying between them. As DNA, the CDR3 is TGTGCCAGCAGCTCCCCGGATTCCCACTACGAGCAGTACTTC. Residues: CASSSPDSHYEQYF.

V usage is TRBV5-4 and J usage is TRBJ2-3; D may be TRBD2 (6 bases). In germline, CDR1 is SGHNT, CDR2 YYREEE (reference sequence). CDR3 length: 15 residues. CDR3 sequence: CVLSPGGEGTDTQYF. Written as DNA, the CDR3 is TGTGTTCTTTCTCCCGGGGGTGAGGGCACAGATACGCAGTATTTT.

The genes are TRBV5-4 and TRBJ2-1; D is unclear. The CDR3 covers 11 residues. V was clipped by 4 bases and J by 9 bases, with 8 bases between them. Germline V gene lookup returns CDR1 SGHNT and CDR2 YYREEE (reference sequence). This CDR3 is CASSQRAEQFF. The CDR3 DNA sequence: TGTGCCAGCAGCCAGAGAGCTGAGCAGTTCTTC.

The V gene is TRBV4-1, the J gene TRBJ2-7; 7 bases line up with TRBD1. Trimming took 3 bases from V and 2 from J; bases not matched to a gene: 4. This CDR3 is built from 14 residues. In germline, CDR1 is MGHRA, CDR2 YSYEKL. For the CDR3, the DNA is TGCGCCAGCAGCCACTCCGGGACAGCCTACGAGCAGTACTTC. Translation gives CASSHSGTAYEQYF.

J is TRBJ1-1 and V is TRBV4-3; 10 bases match TRBD1. CDR3 size: 17 residues. Germline V lookup: CDR1 LGHNA, CDR2 YSLEER. V lost 1 base, J lost 1 base, and 6 bases stayed unmatched. CDR3 sequence reads: CASSQGWTGGENTEAFF. DNA for the CDR3: TGCGCCAGCAGCCAAGGGTGGACAGGGGGTGAGAACACTGAAGCTTTCTTT.

The chain recombines TRBV5-8 with TRBJ2-7; D gene uncertain. Trimming left V 0 bases short and J 4 bases short, with 8 bases between. CDR1 and CDR2 (germline): SGHTS, YDEGEE. The CDR3 sequence is 13 residues long. As DNA, the CDR3 is TGTGCCAGCAGCTTGGTAGGTGGATACGAGCAGTACTTC. It specifies CASSLVGGYEQYF.

The rearrangement links TRBV7-6 to TRBJ2-2, with 8 bases identical to TRBD1. CDR3 size: 16 residues. V lost 6 bases, J lost 1 base, and 7 bases stayed unmatched. The germline gives CDR1 SGHVS, CDR2 FNYEAQ. CDR3 nucleotide sequence: TGTGCCAGCAGTCGGACTGGGACAGGGAACACCGGGGAGCTGTTTTTT. This codes for CASSRTGTGNTGELFF.

The rearrangement uses TRBV29-1 and TRBJ2-2; perhaps TRBD1 as D (5 bases). The CDR3 loop spans 13 amino acids. Trimming shortened V by 2 bases and J by 7 bases, and 11 bases separated the two germline ends. Germline CDR1 SQVTM, CDR2 ANQGSEA. Here the CDR3 reads CSVEWQGIGELFF. The CDR3 DNA sequence: TGCAGCGTTGAATGGCAGGGCATCGGGGAGCTGTTTTTT.

The chain employs TRBV27 and TRBJ2-1; 14 bases agree with TRBD2. Trimming cost V 5 bases and J 0 bases; bases outside gene matches: 6. The CDR3 is made up of 18 amino acids. From germline, CDR1 is MNHEY and CDR2 SMNVEV (reference sequence). CDR3 sequence reads: CASSPPGLAGGSYNEQFF. The CDR3 bases are TGTGCCAGCAGTCCACCCGGACTAGCGGGGGGCTCCTACAATGAGCAGTTCTTC.

The rearrangement joins TRBV4-3 to TRBJ1-1, with D uncertain. V shed 3 bases and J shed 1 base, with 6 bases lying between them. The CDR3 totals 13 residues. In germline, CDR1 is LGHNA, CDR2 YSLEER. The CDR3 protein is CASSQVANTEAFF. CDR3 DNA sequence: TGCGCCAGCAGCCAGGTCGCGAACACTGAAGCTTTCTTT.

This chain uses TRBV5-1 with TRBJ1-1; D unclear. Between the trimmed V and J ends, which lost 2 bases and 7 bases, there was a span of 6 bases. CDR1 is SGHRS, CDR2 YFSETQ, per germline. There are 11 residues in the CDR3. Here the CDR3 reads CASSLSGEAFF. The CDR3 DNA is TGCGCCAGCAGCTTAAGTGGTGAAGCTTTCTTT.